These T cell receptor beta chains were read from a single sample in a study of T cell clonotyping in hematopoietic cell transplantation. Produced via immunoSEQ multiplex PCR; TCRdb's table is partial and in-frame only. The data show roughly 15,000 clones, with around 90% seen just once and about 2.5% held by the top ten. The material sequenced was peripheral blood mononuclear cells. The receptors derive from a middle-aged man in good health. Some clones in this sample may be carry-over from other donors' samples. Both conserved end residues are part of each CDR3. D genes are given only for firm matches. Size tells how often a clone was seen (once, few, many) or the class of an expanded clone, and some rows leave it out.

v_gene	d_gene	j_gene	abundance	CDR3aa	CDR3nt
TRBV10-3	.	TRBJ1-5	few	CAISKTNQPQHF	TGTGCCATCAGCAAGACCAATCAGCCCCAGCATTTT
TRBV2	.	TRBJ2-7	.	CASSPGIYEQYF	TGTGCCAGCAGCCCCGGGATCTACGAGCAGTACTTC
TRBV28	.	TRBJ1-4	.	CASSLVPEVNEKLFF	TGTGCCAGCAGTTTAGTGCCCGAGGTTAATGAAAAACTGTTTTTT
TRBV30	.	TRBJ1-5	.	CAWTMGNQPQHF	TGTGCCTGGACTATGGGCAATCAGCCCCAGCATTTT
TRBV29-1	.	TRBJ1-1	.	CSVEVFMNTEAFF	TGCAGCGTTGAGGTATTCATGAACACTGAAGCTTTCTTT
TRBV30	.	TRBJ1-2	.	CAWSEEGWDYGYTF	TGTGCCTGGAGTGAGGAGGGATGGGACTATGGCTACACCTTC
TRBV28	.	TRBJ1-2	.	CASSLGRVDTF	TGTGCCAGCAGTTTAGGGAGGGTAGACACCTTC
TRBV6-5	.	TRBJ1-5	.	CASRNGGSQPQHF	TGTGCCAGCAGAAACGGGGGATCTCAGCCCCAGCATTTT
TRBV6-5	TRBD1	TRBJ1-2	.	CASSFDRGGFYGYTF	TGTGCCAGCAGTTTCGACAGGGGGGGATTCTATGGCTACACCTTC
TRBV29-1	.	TRBJ1-2	.	CSVAGRDFGYGYTF	TGCAGCGTCGCCGGGAGGGACTTTGGGTATGGCTACACCTTC
TRBV29-1	TRBD1	TRBJ2-7	.	CSVELGTGLAEQYF	TGCAGCGTTGAACTCGGGACAGGGCTGGCCGAGCAGTACTTC
TRBV27	.	TRBJ1-2	.	CATSGTANYGYTF	TGTGCCACCTCCGGGACGGCAAACTATGGCTACACCTTC
TRBV30	.	TRBJ1-2	.	CAWKPRTNGYTF	TGTGCCTGGAAGCCCCGGACAAATGGCTACACCTTC
TRBV7-6	.	TRBJ2-2	.	CASSLTGELFF	TGTGCCAGCAGCCTGACCGGGGAGCTGTTTTTT
TRBV5-1	TRBD1	TRBJ1-3	few	CASSLDRGNTIYF	TGCGCCAGCAGTTTGGACAGGGGAAACACCATATATTTT
TRBV29-1	.	TRBJ2-3	.	CSVEGKGYGTDTQYF	TGCAGCGTTGAGGGGAAGGGGTACGGCACAGATACGCAGTATTTT
TRBV19	.	TRBJ1-6	.	CASSRSGSPLHF	TGTGCCAGTAGCCGTAGCGGATCACCCCTCCACTTT
TRBV6-1	TRBD2	TRBJ2-2	.	CASISQQRGFGELFF	TGTGCCAGCATCAGCCAGCAGCGGGGGTTCGGGGAGCTGTTTTTT
TRBV29-1	.	TRBJ1-2	.	CSVEYGQGNYGYTF	TGCAGCGTTGAATATGGCCAGGGGAACTATGGCTACACCTTC
TRBV27	.	TRBJ1-5	.	CASSLSPDQPQHF	TGTGCCAGCAGTTTATCTCCCGATCAGCCCCAGCATTTT
TRBV28	.	TRBJ1-6	.	CASSAAGAYNSPLHF	TGTGCCAGCAGTGCAGCAGGCGCGTATAATTCACCCCTCCACTTT
TRBV7-6	.	TRBJ2-7	once	CASSLPGSAYEQYF	TGTGCCAGCAGCTTACCGGGATCCGCCTACGAGCAGTACTTC
TRBV5-6	.	TRBJ2-5	.	CASSLDSAGQETQYF	TGTGCCAGCAGCTTGGATTCCGCGGGGCAAGAGACCCAGTACTTC
TRBV2	.	TRBJ1-1	.	CASSVWASNTEAFF	TGTGCCAGCAGTGTGTGGGCGAGTAACACTGAAGCTTTCTTT
TRBV19	.	TRBJ2-7	.	CASSIQSGGRYEQYF	TGTGCCAGTAGTATTCAGTCAGGAGGCAGGTACGAGCAGTACTTC
TRBV5-1	TRBD2	TRBJ2-1	.	CASSLRPSGGYNEQFF	TGCGCCAGCAGCTTGCGCCCTAGCGGGGGCTACAATGAGCAGTTCTTC
TRBV29-1	TRBD2	TRBJ2-5	.	CSVEAGGQETQYF	TGCAGCGTTGAAGCGGGGGGACAAGAGACCCAGTACTTC
TRBV11-2	.	TRBJ1-1	few	CASSLKWGEINTEAFF	TGTGCCAGCAGCTTGAAATGGGGGGAGATAAACACTGAAGCTTTCTTT
TRBV7-6	.	TRBJ1-1	.	CASSLEDSGVTEAFF	TGTGCCAGCAGCTTAGAGGACAGCGGGGTGACTGAAGCTTTCTTT
TRBV6-5	.	TRBJ1-1	.	CASSYLKGGGTEAFF	TGTGCCAGCAGTTACTTGAAAGGGGGAGGAACTGAAGCTTTCTTT
TRBV20-1	.	TRBJ2-5	.	CSATSQETQYF	TGCAGTGCTACGTCACAAGAGACCCAGTACTTC
TRBV5-1	.	TRBJ2-7	.	CASSWTPGTIYEQYF	TGCGCCAGCAGCTGGACACCAGGGACCATCTACGAGCAGTACTTC
TRBV7-3	.	TRBJ1-6	.	CASSSGGSNSPLHF	TGTGCCAGCAGCTCCGGGGGGTCCAATTCACCCCTCCACTTT
TRBV7-2	.	TRBJ1-3	.	CASSLLGRLNSSGNTIYF	TGTGCCAGCAGCTTACTAGGCAGATTAAACTCCTCTGGAAACACCATATATTTT
TRBV7-2	TRBD2	TRBJ2-3	once	CASSYSGADTQYF	TGTGCCAGCAGTTATAGCGGGGCAGATACGCAGTATTTT
TRBV6-5	.	TRBJ2-7	.	CASSYGGGSYEQYF	TGTGCCAGCAGTTACGGAGGGGGGAGCTACGAGCAGTACTTC
TRBV5-1	.	TRBJ2-1	.	CASGTPSSYNEQFF	TGCGCCAGCGGGACGCCGAGCTCCTACAATGAGCAGTTCTTC
TRBV7-9	TRBD2	TRBJ2-6	.	CASTSPSSGGAPGANVLTF	TGTGCCAGCACCTCCCCCTCTTCGGGGGGGGCGCCTGGGGCCAACGTCCTGACTTTC
TRBV6-5	.	TRBJ1-2	.	CASSPAGTSDGYTF	TGTGCCAGCAGCCCAGCAGGCACAAGTGACGGCTACACCTTC
TRBV30	.	TRBJ1-1	.	CAWSVFSREAAFF	TGTGCCTGGAGTGTTTTCTCCAGGGAGGCGGCTTTCTTT